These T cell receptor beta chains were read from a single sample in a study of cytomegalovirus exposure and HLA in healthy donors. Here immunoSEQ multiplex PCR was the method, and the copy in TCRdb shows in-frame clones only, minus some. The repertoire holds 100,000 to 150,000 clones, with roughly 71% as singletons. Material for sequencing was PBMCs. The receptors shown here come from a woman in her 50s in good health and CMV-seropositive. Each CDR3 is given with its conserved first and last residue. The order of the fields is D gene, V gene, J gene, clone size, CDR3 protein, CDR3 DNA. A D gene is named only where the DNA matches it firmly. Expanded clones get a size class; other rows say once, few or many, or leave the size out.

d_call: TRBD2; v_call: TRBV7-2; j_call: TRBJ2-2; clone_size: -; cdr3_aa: CARAGVEDANTGELFF; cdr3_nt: TGTGCCAGGGCGGGGGTAGAAGACGCGAACACCGGGGAGCTGTTTTTT
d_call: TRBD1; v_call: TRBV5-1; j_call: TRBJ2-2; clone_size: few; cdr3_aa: CASSLAEQGANTGELFF; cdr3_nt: TGCGCCAGCAGCTTGGCCGAACAGGGGGCGAACACCGGGGAGCTGTTTTTT
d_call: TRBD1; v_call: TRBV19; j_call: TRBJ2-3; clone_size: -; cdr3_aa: CASRVSGGALGTDTQYF; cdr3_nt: TGTGCCAGTAGGGTGTCAGGGGGCGCGTTGGGGACAGATACGCAGTATTTT
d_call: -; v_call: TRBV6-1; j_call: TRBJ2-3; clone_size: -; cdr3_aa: CASSDAGQSSTDTQYF; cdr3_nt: TGTGCCAGCAGTGATGCGGGACAGTCTAGCACAGATACGCAGTATTTT
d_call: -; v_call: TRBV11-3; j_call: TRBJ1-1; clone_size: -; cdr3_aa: CASSLLRGTEAFF; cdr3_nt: TGTGCCAGCAGCTTATTAAGAGGCACTGAAGCTTTCTTT
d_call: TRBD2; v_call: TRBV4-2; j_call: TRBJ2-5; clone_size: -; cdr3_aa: CASSQGRAGGIETQYF; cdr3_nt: TGTGCCAGCAGCCAAGGAAGGGCGGGAGGGATCGAGACCCAGTACTTC
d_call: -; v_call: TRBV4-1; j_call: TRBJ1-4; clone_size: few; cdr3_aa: CASSQASVQFNEKLFF; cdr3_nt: TGCGCCAGCAGCCAAGCGTCAGTACAGTTTAATGAAAAACTGTTTTTT
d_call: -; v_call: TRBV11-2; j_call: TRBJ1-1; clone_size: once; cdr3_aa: CASTRQGAMNTEAFF; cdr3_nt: TGTGCCAGCACTCGGCAGGGTGCGATGAACACTGAAGCTTTCTTT
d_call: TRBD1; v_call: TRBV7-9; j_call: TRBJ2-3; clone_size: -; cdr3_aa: CASSPLTGMDSTDTQYF; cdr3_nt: TGTGCCAGCAGCCCACTGACAGGGATGGATAGCACAGATACGCAGTATTTT
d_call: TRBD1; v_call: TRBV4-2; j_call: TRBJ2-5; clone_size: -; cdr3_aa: CASSQDATGVFKRIEETQYF; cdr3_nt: TGTGCCAGCAGCCAAGATGCGACAGGGGTGTTTAAGCGGATTGAGGAGACCCAGTACTTC
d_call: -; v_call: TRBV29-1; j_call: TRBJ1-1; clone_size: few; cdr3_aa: CSVHRERGTEAFF; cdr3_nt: TGCAGCGTGCACAGGGAGAGGGGCACTGAAGCTTTCTTT
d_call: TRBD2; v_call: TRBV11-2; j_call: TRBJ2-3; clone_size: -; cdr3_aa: CASSFGLAGGTDTQYF; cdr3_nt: TGTGCCAGCAGCTTCGGACTAGCGGGGGGCACAGATACGCAGTATTTT
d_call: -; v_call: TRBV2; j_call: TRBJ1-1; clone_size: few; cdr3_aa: CASSELPNTEAFF; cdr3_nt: TGTGCCAGCAGCGAGCTCCCGAACACTGAAGCTTTCTTT
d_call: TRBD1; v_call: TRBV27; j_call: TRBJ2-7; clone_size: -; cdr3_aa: CASRQTGAYEQYF; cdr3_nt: TGTGCCAGCAGGCAGACAGGGGCCTACGAGCAGTACTTC
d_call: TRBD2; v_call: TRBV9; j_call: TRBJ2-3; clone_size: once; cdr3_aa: CASSVGGLAGGTDTQYF; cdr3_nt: TGTGCCAGCAGCGTAGGGGGTCTAGCGGGGGGGACAGATACGCAGTATTTT
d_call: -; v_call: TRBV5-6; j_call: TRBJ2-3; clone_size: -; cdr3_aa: CASTSYRGLTDTQYF; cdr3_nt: TGTGCCAGCACCTCTTACCGGGGTCTCACAGATACGCAGTATTTT
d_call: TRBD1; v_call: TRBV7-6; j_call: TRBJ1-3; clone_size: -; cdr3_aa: CASSLARWDSPGNTIYF; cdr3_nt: TGTGCCAGCAGCTTAGCGCGATGGGACAGCCCTGGAAACACCATATATTTT
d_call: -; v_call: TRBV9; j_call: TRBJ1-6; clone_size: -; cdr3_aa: CASSVNGGRVDSPLHF; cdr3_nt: TGTGCCAGCAGCGTAAACGGGGGACGGGTGGATTCACCCCTCCACTTT
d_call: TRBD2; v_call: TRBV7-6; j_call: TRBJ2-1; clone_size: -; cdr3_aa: CASSFTSGGRNEQFF; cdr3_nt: TGTGCCAGCAGCTTCACTAGCGGGGGGAGGAATGAGCAGTTCTTC
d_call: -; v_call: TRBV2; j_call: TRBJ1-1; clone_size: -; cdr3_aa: CASSPRSSELRAFF; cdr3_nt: TGTGCCAGCAGCCCAAGGTCCTCGGAGCTGCGGGCTTTCTTT
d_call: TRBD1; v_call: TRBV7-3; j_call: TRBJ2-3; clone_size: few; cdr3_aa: CASSPGTDVSTDTQYF; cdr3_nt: TGTGCCAGCAGCCCGGGGACAGACGTTAGCACAGATACGCAGTATTTT
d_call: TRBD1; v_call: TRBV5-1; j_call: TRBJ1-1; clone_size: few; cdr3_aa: CASTTEGTAEAFF; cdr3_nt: TGCGCCAGCACCACGGAGGGGACAGCTGAAGCTTTCTTT
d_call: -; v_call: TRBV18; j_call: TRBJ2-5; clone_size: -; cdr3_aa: CASSPQQDNQETQYF; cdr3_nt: TGTGCCAGCTCACCACAACAGGACAACCAAGAGACCCAGTACTTC
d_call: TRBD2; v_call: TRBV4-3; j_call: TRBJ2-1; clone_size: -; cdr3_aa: CASSQEVGLAFNEQFF; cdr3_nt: TGCGCCAGCAGCCAAGAAGTAGGACTAGCGTTCAATGAGCAGTTCTTC
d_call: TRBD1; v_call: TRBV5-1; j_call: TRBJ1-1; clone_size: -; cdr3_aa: CASSMRTGLNTEAFF; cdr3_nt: TGCGCCAGCAGCATGAGGACAGGACTGAACACTGAAGCTTTCTTT
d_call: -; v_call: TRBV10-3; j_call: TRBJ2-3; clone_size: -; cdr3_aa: CAISESSGTDTQYF; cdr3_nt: TGTGCCATCAGTGAGTCTTCCGGCACAGATACGCAGTATTTT
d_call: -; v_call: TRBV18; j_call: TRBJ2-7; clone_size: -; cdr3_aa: CASSPASEYTYEQYF; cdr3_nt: TGTGCCAGCTCACCAGCTAGCGAGTATACCTACGAGCAGTACTTC
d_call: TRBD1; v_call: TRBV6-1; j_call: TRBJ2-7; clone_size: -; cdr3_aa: CASRSTGGKQYF; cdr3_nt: TGTGCCAGCAGATCAACAGGGGGCAAGCAGTACTTC
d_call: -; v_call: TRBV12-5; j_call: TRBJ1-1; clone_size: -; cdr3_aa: CASGQGWNTEAFF; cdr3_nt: TGTGCTAGTGGACAGGGTTGGAACACTGAAGCTTTCTTT
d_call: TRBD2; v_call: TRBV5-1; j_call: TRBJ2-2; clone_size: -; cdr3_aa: CASSSFLPGLAEKNTGELFF; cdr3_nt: TGCGCCAGCAGCTCCTTCTTACCGGGACTAGCGGAGAAGAACACCGGGGAGCTGTTTTTT
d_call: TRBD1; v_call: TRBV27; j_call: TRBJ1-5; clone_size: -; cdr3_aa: CASSLGGQANQPQHF; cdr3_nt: TGTGCCAGCAGTTTGGGGGGACAGGCTAATCAGCCCCAGCATTTT
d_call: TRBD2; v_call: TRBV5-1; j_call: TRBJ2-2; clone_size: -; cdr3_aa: CASSLELAGVLDTGELFF; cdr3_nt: TGCGCCAGCAGCTTGGAACTAGCGGGGGTCCTGGACACCGGGGAGCTGTTTTTT
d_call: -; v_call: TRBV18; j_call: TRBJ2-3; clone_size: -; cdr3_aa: CASSPYSTDTQYF; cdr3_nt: TGTGCCAGCTCACCATATAGCACAGATACGCAGTATTTT
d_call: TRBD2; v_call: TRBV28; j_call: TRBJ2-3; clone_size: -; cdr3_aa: CASSSAGGPGLDTQYF; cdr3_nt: TGTGCCAGCAGTTCGGCGGGGGGGCCGGGGTTAGATACGCAGTATTTT
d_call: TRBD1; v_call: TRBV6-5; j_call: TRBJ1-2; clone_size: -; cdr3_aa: CASSRGQGDGYTF; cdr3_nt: TGTGCCAGCAGTCGAGGACAGGGGGATGGCTACACCTTC
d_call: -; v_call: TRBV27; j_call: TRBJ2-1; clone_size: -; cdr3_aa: CASSLGSEQFF; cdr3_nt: TGTGCCAGCAGTTTAGGGAGCGAGCAGTTCTTC
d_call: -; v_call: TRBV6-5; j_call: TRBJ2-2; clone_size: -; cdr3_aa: CASSLAEENTGELFF; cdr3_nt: TGTGCCAGCAGTTTAGCGGAGGAAAACACCGGGGAGCTGTTTTTT
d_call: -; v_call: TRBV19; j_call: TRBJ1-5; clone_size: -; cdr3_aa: CASSIYRSVAQPQHF; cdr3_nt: TGTGCCAGTAGTATTTACAGGTCAGTCGCTCAGCCCCAGCATTTT
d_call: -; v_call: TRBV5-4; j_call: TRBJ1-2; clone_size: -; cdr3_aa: CASSLYPRGSYGYTF; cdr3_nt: TGTGCCAGCAGCTTGTATCCTCGAGGGTCGTATGGCTACACCTTC
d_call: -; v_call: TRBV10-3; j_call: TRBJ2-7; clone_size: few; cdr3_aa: CAISVRGNEQYF; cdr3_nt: TGTGCCATCAGTGTACGAGGAAACGAGCAGTACTTC
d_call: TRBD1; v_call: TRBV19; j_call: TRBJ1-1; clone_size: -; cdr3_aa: CASMGTGATEAFF; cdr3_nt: TGTGCCAGTATGGGGACAGGGGCCACTGAAGCTTTCTTT
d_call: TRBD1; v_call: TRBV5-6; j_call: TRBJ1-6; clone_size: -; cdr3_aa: CASSQDRGQANSPLHF; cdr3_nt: TGTGCCAGCAGCCAAGACAGGGGGCAGGCGAATTCACCCCTCCACTTT
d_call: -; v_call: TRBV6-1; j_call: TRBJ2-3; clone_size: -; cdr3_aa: CASRATNTDTQYF; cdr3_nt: TGTGCCAGCAGGGCGACTAACACGGATACGCAGTATTTT
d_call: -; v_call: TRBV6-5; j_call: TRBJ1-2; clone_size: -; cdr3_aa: CASSYSGGGYTF; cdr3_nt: TGTGCCAGCAGTTACTCGGGGGGTGGCTACACCTTC
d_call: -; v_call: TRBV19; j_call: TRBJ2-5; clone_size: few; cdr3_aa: CASSIARASQETQYF; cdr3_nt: TGTGCCAGTAGTATAGCGAGAGCTTCCCAAGAGACCCAGTACTTC
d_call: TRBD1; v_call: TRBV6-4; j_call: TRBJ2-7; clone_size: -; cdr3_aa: CASSDEDRVDEQYF; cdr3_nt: TGTGCCAGCAGTGACGAGGACAGGGTCGACGAGCAGTACTTC
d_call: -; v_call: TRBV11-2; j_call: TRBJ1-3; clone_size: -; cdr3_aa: CASSLDVGAGNTIYF; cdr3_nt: TGTGCCAGCAGCTTAGATGTAGGGGCTGGAAACACCATATATTTT
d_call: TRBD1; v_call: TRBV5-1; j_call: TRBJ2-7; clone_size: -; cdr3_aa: CASSSPGQGAVEQYF; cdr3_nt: TGCGCCAGCAGCTCCCCCGGTCAGGGGGCGGTCGAGCAGTACTTC
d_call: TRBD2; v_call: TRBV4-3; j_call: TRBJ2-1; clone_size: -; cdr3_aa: CASSQTSGGANEQFF; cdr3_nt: TGCGCCAGCAGCCAAACTAGCGGGGGGGCCAATGAGCAGTTCTTC
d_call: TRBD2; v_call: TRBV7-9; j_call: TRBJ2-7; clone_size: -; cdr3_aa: CASSLGGWAGGEQYF; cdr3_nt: TGTGCCAGCAGCTTAGGCGGTTGGGCGGGGGGCGAGCAGTACTTC
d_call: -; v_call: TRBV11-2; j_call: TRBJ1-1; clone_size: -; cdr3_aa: CASSFLTQGLGNTEAFF; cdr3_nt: TGTGCCAGCAGCTTTCTAACTCAGGGGCTGGGGAACACTGAAGCTTTCTTT
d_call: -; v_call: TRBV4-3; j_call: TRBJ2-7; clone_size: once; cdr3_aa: CASSQETGGEGYEQYF; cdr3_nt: TGCGCCAGCAGCCAAGAGACAGGAGGCGAGGGCTACGAGCAGTACTTC
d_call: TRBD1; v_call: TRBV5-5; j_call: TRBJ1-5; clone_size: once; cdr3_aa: CASSLYPGQNNQPQHF; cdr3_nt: TGTGCCAGCAGCTTGTACCCGGGACAGAACAATCAGCCCCAGCATTTT
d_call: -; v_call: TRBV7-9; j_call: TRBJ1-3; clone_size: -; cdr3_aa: CASSLDLYTIYF; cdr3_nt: TGTGCCAGCAGCTTAGATCTATACACCATATATTTT